Listed below are T cell receptor beta chains from one sample, sequenced in a study of T-cell reconstitution after alpha-beta-depleted transplantation in children. MiXCR was run by TCRdb on the PCR reads, yielding one entry per CDR3 protein. In the table there are approximately 210,000 distinct CDR3 sequences, approximately 17% of which are singletons. Here the sequenced sample was PBMCs, mostly from graft donor cells, taken 360 days after TCRalphabeta/CD19-depleted stem cell transplant. These receptors were taken from a male patient aged 2-10 years who had a stem cell transplant for acute lymphoblastic leukemia, so the T cells may come from the graft donor. CDR3s include the opening cysteine and the closing phenylalanine or tryptophan. D genes are given only for firm matches. Clone size is shown for a subset of rows, as once, few, many or a class of expanded clone.

TRBV20-1,TRBJ2-7,.,many,CSASSWTETVSYEQYF,TGCAGTGCTAGCTCATGGACAGAAACCGTTTCCTACGAGCAGTACTTC
TRBV6-5,TRBJ2-3,.,many,CASSYWARRDTDTQYF,TGTGCCAGCAGTTATTGGGCGAGAAGGGACACAGATACGCAGTATTTT
TRBV5-4,TRBJ2-7,.,.,CASSLPQPLSYEQYF,TGTGCCAGCAGCTTGCCACAACCCCTCTCCTACGAGCAGTACTTC
TRBV29-1,TRBJ1-2,.,few,CSVEARENYGYTF,TGCAGCGTTGAAGCCCGGGAAAACTATGGCTACACCTTC
TRBV29-1,TRBJ2-1,.,many,CSVEDRRVETGEQFF,TGCAGCGTTGAAGATAGGAGGGTAGAGACCGGTGAGCAGTTCTTC
TRBV18,TRBJ1-1,TRBD1,.,CASSPTNGQVNTEAFF,TGTGCCAGCTCACCAACAAATGGACAGGTGAACACTGAAGCTTTCTTT
TRBV30,TRBJ1-3,.,.,CAWSRAIGNTIYF,TGTGCCTGGAGTAGAGCTATCGGAAACACCATATATTTT
TRBV4-2,TRBJ2-1,.,.,CASSRNMGGEQFF,TGTGCCAGCAGCCGTAATATGGGGGGTGAGCAGTTCTTC
TRBV29-1,TRBJ2-5,.,.,CSVEPGETQYF,TGCAGCGTTGAACCGGGGGAGACCCAGTACTTC
TRBV9,TRBJ1-2,TRBD1,.,CASSVGTGPNLYGYTF,TGTGCCAGCAGCGTAGGGACAGGGCCGAATCTCTATGGCTACACCTTC
TRBV2,TRBJ1-1,.,many,CASSGDMNTEAFF,TGTGCCAGCAGTGGGGATATGAACACTGAAGCTTTCTTT
TRBV18,TRBJ2-5,.,.,CASSRQTNQETQYF,TGTGCCAGCTCACGGCAAACTAATCAAGAGACCCAGTACTTC
TRBV29-1,TRBJ2-7,.,many,CSVAKGTEIYEQYF,TGCAGCGTTGCCAAGGGCACAGAAATCTACGAGCAGTACTTC
TRBV18,TRBJ2-4,.,once,CASSTRFDIQYF,TGTGCCAGCTCTACCAGGTTTGACATTCAGTACTTC
TRBV18,TRBJ2-7,.,.,CASSPLWRGRDLHEQYF,TGTGCCAGCTCACCACTTTGGCGCGGAAGGGATCTCCACGAGCAGTACTTC
TRBV4-3,TRBJ2-1,.,.,CASSQTELSGQQFF,TGCGCCAGCAGCCAAACAGAGTTGAGCGGCCAGCAGTTCTTC
TRBV11-2,TRBJ1-1,.,few,CASSLGTPEAFF,TGTGCCAGCAGCTTGGGGACTCCAGAAGCTTTCTTT
TRBV20-1,TRBJ1-1,.,many,CSAKDPRVGRTEAFF,TGCAGTGCTAAAGATCCGCGGGTGGGTAGGACTGAAGCTTTCTTT
TRBV6-1,TRBJ1-2,.,many,CASATIGAVHGYTF,TGTGCCAGCGCCACAATAGGGGCCGTACATGGCTACACCTTC
TRBV6-1,TRBJ2-7,TRBD1,few,CASRPPGTGFAYEQYF,TGTGCCAGCAGACCCCCCGGGACAGGGTTTGCCTACGAGCAGTACTTC
TRBV21-1,TRBJ2-7,.,many,CASSKGGTQDEEQYF,TGTGCCAGCAGCAAAGGTGGGACCCAGGACGAGGAGCAGTACTTC
TRBV5-6,TRBJ2-2,.,.,CASSLEPLAWRATGELFF,TGTGCCAGCAGCTTGGAGCCGTTAGCTTGGCGGGCCACCGGGGAGCTGTTTTTT
TRBV5-1,TRBJ2-7,TRBD2,many,CASSLLAGSYEQYF,TGCGCCAGCAGCCTCCTAGCGGGATCCTACGAGCAGTACTTC
TRBV18,TRBJ2-7,.,.,CASSPDIRSYEQYF,TGTGCCAGCTCACCCGATATTCGCTCCTACGAGCAGTACTTC
TRBV10-3,TRBJ2-3,TRBD2,many,CAITPGLAGVDTQYF,TGTGCCATCACCCCGGGACTAGCGGGTGTAGATACGCAGTATTTT
TRBV5-1,TRBJ2-7,TRBD2,.,CASSSSGGAYEQYF,TGCGCCAGCAGCTCCAGCGGGGGGGCCTACGAGCAGTACTTC
TRBV19,TRBJ2-5,.,.,CASSIVGALETQYF,TGTGCCAGTAGTATAGTCGGAGCGTTGGAGACCCAGTACTTC
TRBV7-8,TRBJ2-5,TRBD1,few,CASSPPSFWTGEETQYF,TGTGCCAGCAGCCCACCCTCGTTTTGGACAGGGGAAGAGACCCAGTACTTC
TRBV7-2,TRBJ1-1,.,.,CASADTEAFF,TGTGCCTCTGCGGACACTGAAGCTTTCTTT
TRBV6-6,TRBJ1-1,.,few,CASSMGPRYEAFF,TGTGCCAGCAGTATGGGGCCTCGCTATGAAGCTTTCTTT
TRBV7-8,TRBJ2-3,.,.,CASSPTGQGLDTQYF,TGTGCCAGCAGCCCAACAGGCCAGGGATTAGATACGCAGTATTTT
TRBV24-1,TRBJ2-2,TRBD2,.,CATSSPGGTGELFF,TGTGCCACCAGTTCTCCGGGGGGAACCGGGGAGCTGTTTTTT
TRBV20-1,TRBJ2-5,.,.,CSASAGTGETQYF,TGCAGTGCTAGTGCTGGGACGGGAGAGACCCAGTACTTC
TRBV10-3,TRBJ2-3,TRBD1,.,CAISDLTISTGEFTDTQYF,TGTGCCATCAGTGACCTTACAATCTCGACAGGGGAGTTTACAGATACGCAGTATTTT
TRBV25-1,TRBJ2-1,TRBD1,few,CATGQGRLNEQFF,TGTGCCACGGGACAGGGCAGGCTCAATGAGCAGTTCTTC
TRBV7-9,TRBJ2-7,TRBD1,.,CASSSRDRDGEQYF,TGTGCCAGCAGCTCCCGGGACAGGGACGGGGAGCAGTACTTC
TRBV15,TRBJ2-7,TRBD2,.,CATSTFSGGASYEQYF,TGTGCCACCAGCACTTTTAGCGGGGGGGCCTCCTACGAGCAGTACTTC
TRBV19,TRBJ1-1,.,.,CASSILGGGTEAFF,TGTGCCAGTAGTATCCTCGGGGGAGGAACTGAAGCTTTCTTT
TRBV29-1,TRBJ1-2,.,.,CSVLRGTGGYTF,TGCAGCGTTCTCCGGGGTACGGGGGGCTACACCTTC
TRBV6-2/TRBV6-3,TRBJ2-2,.,few,CASSLSRGVVLFF,TGTGCCAGCAGTCTCTCCCGAGGAGTTGTGCTGTTTTTT
TRBV7-2,TRBJ1-1,TRBD1,.,CASSLRQGWETEAFF,TGTGCCAGCAGCTTGAGACAGGGCTGGGAAACTGAAGCTTTCTTT
TRBV6-6,TRBJ2-3,.,.,CASSLRVTDTQYF,TGTGCCAGCAGTCTGAGGGTCACAGATACGCAGTATTTT
TRBV5-1,TRBJ1-6,.,many,CASSVGDGPLHF,TGCGCCAGCAGCGTTGGAGACGGCCCCCTCCACTTT
TRBV7-9,TRBJ2-1,TRBD1,many,CASSLSGTGAFRSSYNEQFF,TGTGCCAGCAGCTTAAGCGGGACAGGGGCCTTCAGGAGCTCCTACAATGAGCAGTTCTTC
TRBV10-3,TRBJ2-7,TRBD1,.,CAIGDRVRLEQYF,TGTGCCATCGGGGACAGGGTCCGCCTCGAGCAGTACTTC
TRBV9,TRBJ2-3,TRBD2,few,CASSEPLLAGVTDTQYF,TGTGCCAGCAGCGAGCCCCTTTTAGCGGGGGTCACAGATACGCAGTATTTT
TRBV5-4,TRBJ2-5,.,.,CASSLGSIWRETQYF,TGTGCCAGCAGCTTGGGTAGCATTTGGCGAGAGACCCAGTACTTC
TRBV15,TRBJ2-1,TRBD2,many,CATSMGLANYNEQFF,TGTGCCACCAGCATGGGACTAGCGAACTACAATGAGCAGTTCTTC
TRBV25-1,TRBJ2-3,.,.,CASSDWAWPASTDTQYF,TGTGCCAGCAGTGATTGGGCATGGCCAGCTAGCACAGATACGCAGTATTTT
TRBV3-1,TRBJ1-6,.,few,CASSRDLGSYNSPLHF,TGTGCCAGCAGCAGGGACCTGGGCTCCTATAATTCACCCCTCCACTTT